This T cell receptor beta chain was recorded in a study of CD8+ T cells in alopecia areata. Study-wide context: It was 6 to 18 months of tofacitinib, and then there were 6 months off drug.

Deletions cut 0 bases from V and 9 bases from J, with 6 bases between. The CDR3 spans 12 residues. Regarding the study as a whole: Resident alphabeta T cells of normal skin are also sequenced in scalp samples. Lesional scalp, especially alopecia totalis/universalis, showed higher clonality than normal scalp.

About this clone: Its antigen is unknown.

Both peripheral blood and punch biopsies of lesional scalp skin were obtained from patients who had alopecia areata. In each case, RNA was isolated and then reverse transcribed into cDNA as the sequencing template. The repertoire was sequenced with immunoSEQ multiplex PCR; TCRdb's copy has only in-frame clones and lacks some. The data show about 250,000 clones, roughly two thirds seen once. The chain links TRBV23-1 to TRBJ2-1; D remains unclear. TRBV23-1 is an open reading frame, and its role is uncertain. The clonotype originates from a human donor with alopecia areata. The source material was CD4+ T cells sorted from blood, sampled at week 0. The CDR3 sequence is CASSQSGGEQFF. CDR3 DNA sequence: TGCGCCAGCAGTCAATCCGGCGGTGAGCAGTTCTTC.